This T cell receptor beta chain was sequenced during a study of shared clonotypes between healthy human individuals. Study-wide context: The plates for each donor numbered three CD4 naive, three CD4 memory, two CD8 naive and one CD8 memory.

Genomic DNA belonging to each subset was distributed in equal measure over several immunoSEQ plates. Produced via immunoSEQ multiplex PCR; TCRdb's table is partial and in-frame only. Of nearly 1,000,000 clones in the sample, around 80% were seen once. Study conclusions and caveats: Sorted-subset sequencing, rarefaction showed, was incomplete despite large depth. Represented diversity (both genetic and exposure-history) was limited by the small number of donors.

Comment on this clone: Antigen: not known.

Germline V gene lookup returns CDR1 ENHRY and CDR2 SYGVKD. V was pared by 10 bases and J by 8 bases, with 23 bases between. The CDR3 is made up of 14 amino acids. The sample was memory CD4+ T cells sorted from blood. Indicated subset: CD45RA-negative fraction. This chain uses TRBV10-3 with TRBJ1-1; tentatively, D is TRBD1 (5 bases). The sequence derives from a man aged 18 to 30 in good health. This chain's CDR3 is CATVPNAGPGEAFF. DNA for the CDR3: TGTGCCACTGTACCCAACGCAGGGCCCGGGGAAGCTTTCTTT.